One and the same sample provided the 4 T cell receptor beta chains below, sequenced in a study of shared clonotypes between healthy human individuals. Data came from immunoSEQ multiplex PCR; TCRdb stores just in-frame clones and leaves some out. Of 2 million to 2.5 million clones listed, nearly 97% are singletons. Specimen: naive CD4+ T cells sorted from blood. Subset defined: CD45RA+ positively selected. The receptor set was obtained from a man aged 18 to 29 in good health.

On this clone: Other DNA sequences in the sample encode the same CDR3. Here the CDR3 DNA reads TGTGCCAGCAGTTACGGGGGGCTCGGTGAAAAACTGTTTTTT. Translated: CASSYGGLGEKLFF. The chain uses TRBV6-5 and TRBJ1-4, with D perhaps matching TRBD1 (6 bases). CDR1 is MNHEY and CDR2 is SVGAGI in the germline V gene. V lost 2 bases, J lost 7 bases, and 11 bases lay in between. The CDR3 sequence is 14 residues long.

J is TRBJ2-2 and V is TRBV6-5; possible D gene TRBD1, 6 bases. The length of the CDR3 is 13 residues. Per germline, CDR1 MNHEY and CDR2 SVGAGI. V was pared by 4 bases and J by 6 bases, with 9 bases between. As DNA, the CDR3 is TGTGCCAGCAGTTCATCAGGGGCCGGGGAGCTGTTTTTT. This translates into CASSSSGAGELFF.

This chain connects TRBV2 to TRBJ1-5; D is possibly TRBD1 (6 bases). The germline V and J ends were trimmed by 6 bases and 3 bases, with 12 bases remaining between them. Looked up from germline, CDR1 is SNHLY and CDR2 is FYNNEI. The CDR3 spans 14 residues. CDR3 region: CASREDSLNQPQHF. CDR3 nucleotides: TGTGCCAGCAGGGAGGACAGCCTCAATCAGCCCCAGCATTTT.

Turning to this clone: At one boundary the junction diverges from the germline segment, which might be a read error. V usage is TRBV5-1 and J usage is TRBJ1-2; 10 bases are shared with TRBD1. CDR3 length: 14 amino acids. The germline CDR1 and CDR2 sequences are SGHRS and YFSETQ. Here the CDR3 reads CASSSGSGTGVFAF. CDR3 bases: TGCGCCAGCAGCTCCGGTTCCGGGACAGGGGTGTTCGCCTTC.